Listed here are 29 T cell receptor beta chains from one sample, sequenced in a study of T cell responses to AZD1222 COVID-19 vaccine. Assay: immunoSEQ multiplex PCR; the TCRdb copy retains only in-frame clones and omits some. The table has around 100,000 clones, about 87% seen once. Sequences were derived from peripheral blood, sampled on day 0 of AZD1222 vaccination. These receptors were collected from an adult in good health.

The genes are TRBV7-8 and TRBJ1-1; D is undetermined. The V end lost 5 bases, the J end lost 1 base, and 14 bases lay between the germline ends. Germline V gene sequence: CDR1 SGHVS, CDR2 FQNEAQ. This CDR3 has 15 amino acids. The DNA of the CDR3 is TGTGCCAGCAGCCCCCGCCGGACGGAGAACACTGAAGCTTTCTTT. Residues: CASSPRRTENTEAFF.

The V and J genes are TRBV28 and TRBJ1-6, with D unresolved. The germline gives CDR1 MDHEN, CDR2 SYDVKM. Trimming shortened V by 2 bases and J by 0 bases, and 8 bases separated the two germline ends. The CDR3 runs 16 residues. Here the CDR3 reads CASSLGSDSYNSPLHF. DNA of the CDR3: TGTGCCAGCAGTTTAGGTTCTGACTCCTATAATTCACCCCTCCACTTT.

This chain connects TRBV28 to TRBJ1-2, with D unclear. The CDR3 length is 13 residues. Trimming stripped 4 bases from V and 4 bases from J, with 10 bases between. Germline V gives CDR1 MDHEN, CDR2 SYDVKM. CDR3 in amino acids: CASSSGWVYGYTF. The CDR3 DNA reads TGTGCCAGCAGTTCCGGATGGGTCTATGGCTACACCTTC.

V gene TRBV3-1 (or the pseudogene TRBV3-2) combines with J gene TRBJ2-4; TRBD1 agrees at 7 bases. CDR1 LGHDT and CDR2 YNNKEL come from the germline V gene (reference sequence). CDR3 length: 15 residues. V lost 1 base to trimming and J lost 9 bases; unmatched junction nucleotides: 9. Here the CDR3 reads CASSQGTNRGFIQYF. CDR3 sequence (DNA): TGTGCCAGCAGCCAAGGCACGAACAGGGGATTCATTCAGTACTTC.

The chain is built from TRBV4-1 and TRBJ1-1; 10 bases are a match to TRBD1. There are 18 residues in the CDR3. The germline V gene has CDR1 MGHRA and CDR2 YSYEKL. The J segment lost 1 base and the V segment lost 2 bases, leaving 10 bases of the junction unmatched. The CDR3 reads CASSQLGTGDVSNTEAFF. The DNA for the CDR3 is TGCGCCAGCAGCCAACTCGGGACAGGGGACGTTTCGAACACTGAAGCTTTCTTT.

The chain is built from TRBV29-1 and TRBJ1-2, with a weak D call TRBD1 (5 bases). Looked up from germline, CDR1 is SQVTM and CDR2 is ANQGSEA. The ends were cut back, 5 bases at V and 1 base at J, with 20 bases in the middle. This CDR3 has 16 residues. The CDR3 reads CSVLHLTESRNYGYTF. The DNA for the CDR3 is TGCAGCGTTCTCCATCTGACAGAGTCTCGTAACTATGGCTACACCTTC.

V usage is TRBV11-3 and J usage is TRBJ1-6, with 8 positions matching TRBD1. The CDR3 is 15 amino acids. V lost 5 bases, J lost 9 bases, and 9 bases stayed unmatched. In germline, CDR1 is SGHNT, CDR2 YENEEA. The CDR3 nucleotides read TGTGCCAGCAGCCGCGGGACAGGAGAGTCTTCACCCCTCCACTTT. Its translation: CASSRGTGESSPLHF.

This chain connects TRBV27 to TRBJ2-7; 15 bases align to TRBD2. J gave up 5 bases and V 3 bases, and 5 bases lay outside the gene matches. Germline CDR1 is MNHEY and CDR2 is SMNVEV (reference sequence). The CDR3 runs to 16 residues. The CDR3 DNA reads TGTGCCAGCAGTTTCGGACTAGCGGGAGGGAGGGACGAGCAGTACTTC. Protein sequence: CASSFGLAGGRDEQYF.

The chain joins TRBV7-2 to TRBJ2-6; 9 positions agree with TRBD1. CDR3 length: 18 residues. The J segment lost 5 bases and the V segment lost 5 bases, leaving 13 bases of the junction unmatched. CDR1 and CDR2 (germline): SGHTA, FQGNSA. The CDR3 loop is CASSTHLGTGLRANVLTF. CDR3 bases: TGTGCCAGCAGCACACACCTCGGGACAGGGCTGAGGGCCAACGTCCTGACTTTC.

This clone has just a few counts. V and J are TRBV5-1 and TRBJ2-1; no reliable D call. The germline V gene has CDR1 SGHRS and CDR2 YFSETQ. The CDR3 has 12 residues. Trimming pared 0 bases from V and 8 bases from J, leaving 6 bases between. Here the CDR3 reads CASSLDRDEQFF. The CDR3 DNA sequence: TGCGCCAGCAGCTTGGATAGGGATGAGCAGTTCTTC.

This clone occurred once. V usage is TRBV30 and J usage is TRBJ2-3, with a possible D match to TRBD1 (5 bases). CDR1 is GTSNPN, CDR2 SVGIG, per germline (reference sequence). This CDR3 has 14 residues. V was trimmed by 7 bases and J by 2 bases, leaving 16 bases between them. The CDR3 DNA reads TGTGCCTCATCTGAGTTAGGGGCCACAGATACGCAGTATTTT. Translated: CASSELGATDTQYF.

There are a few counts of this clone. J is TRBJ1-3 and V is TRBV12-3 or TRBV12-4; the D gene is possibly TRBD1 (5 bases). Deletions cut 3 bases from V and 3 bases from J, with 6 bases between. CDR3 size: 13 residues. The CDR3 coding sequence is TGTGCCAGCAGTTTCGACAGTGGAAACACCATATATTTT. Amino acids: CASSFDSGNTIYF.

The genes are TRBV5-6 and TRBJ1-5; the D is unclear. This CDR3 is built from 14 residues. Germline CDR1 and CDR2: SGHDT and YYEEEE. The V end lost 3 bases, the J end lost 6 bases, and 13 bases lay between the germline ends. The CDR3 nucleotides are TGTGCCAGCAGCTCCACGGGAGCTAGTCAGCCCCAGCATTTT. Its translation: CASSSTGASQPQHF.

J is TRBJ1-1 and V is TRBV4-1; maybe TRBD1 (6 bases). The CDR3 sequence is 15 residues long. V was shortened by 4 bases and J by 1 base, with 13 bases between the two germline ends. CDR1 is MGHRA and CDR2 is YSYEKL in the germline V gene. The CDR3 coding sequence is TGCGCCAGCAGCCTGTTTAGGACAGCGAACACTGAAGCTTTCTTT. Translation gives CASSLFRTANTEAFF.

The rearrangement uses TRBV5-1 and TRBJ2-7, with 8 bases lining up with TRBD2. The germline gives CDR1 SGHRS, CDR2 YFSETQ. The CDR3 sequence is 14 residues long. Trimming at V came to 6 bases and at J to 6 bases, leaving 11 bases not matched to a gene. The CDR3 DNA follows: TGCGCCAGCATGACGGGAGGGCCGGGGGGCGAGCAGTACTTC. Translating gives CASMTGGPGGEQYF.

The chain uses TRBV11-2 and TRBJ2-3; no clear D. With 1 base removed from V and 4 bases from J, the gap between germline ends came to 3 bases. Germline V lookup: CDR1 SGHAT, CDR2 FQNNGV. The CDR3 has 12 amino acids. The CDR3 coding sequence is TGTGCCAGCAGCTTAGTTCCAGATACGCAGTATTTT. Residues: CASSLVPDTQYF.

This clone occurred a few times. In DNA, the CDR3 is TGCGCCAGCAGTGAGTCACTGACAGCTAACTATGGCTACACCTTC. This sequence encodes CASSESLTANYGYTF. This chain joins TRBV10-2 and TRBJ1-2, with D perhaps matching TRBD1 (5 bases). Per germline, CDR1 WSHSY and CDR2 SAAADI. This CDR3 contains 15 residues. Trimming took 0 bases from V and 0 from J, leaving 8 bases between them.

The chain carries TRBV25-1 and TRBJ1-2; unclear D gene. The CDR3 covers 15 residues. Between the trimmed V and J ends, which lost 3 bases and 0 bases, there was a span of 11 bases. From germline, CDR1 is MGHDK and CDR2 SYGVNS. The CDR3 spells CASSDGAATNYGYTF. CDR3 in DNA: TGTGCCAGCAGTGATGGAGCAGCCACTAACTATGGCTACACCTTC.

V gene TRBV10-2 combines with J gene TRBJ1-1, with D possibly TRBD1 on 5 matching bases. This CDR3 is 13 amino acids long. CDR1 is WSHSY and CDR2 is SAAADI in the germline V gene. Trimming stripped 9 bases from V and 3 bases from J, with 14 bases between. The CDR3: CASSMAGDTEAFF. DNA of the CDR3: TGCGCCAGTTCAATGGCGGGGGACACTGAAGCTTTCTTT.

In its sample, this clone was seen once. V and J are TRBV19 and TRBJ1-2; possibly TRBD1 for D (6 bases). Germline CDR1 is LNHDA and CDR2 is SQIVND (reference sequence). Trimming left V 4 bases short and J 4 bases short, with 13 bases between. CDR3 length equals 14 residues. The DNA of the CDR3 is TGTGCCAGTAGTACCCGGACAGACCTCTATGGCTACACCTTC. Protein product: CASSTRTDLYGYTF.

The gene calls are TRBV5-1 and TRBJ2-2, with a possible D match to TRBD2 (6 bases). Trimming shortened V by 7 bases and J by 8 bases, and 18 bases separated the two germline ends. Germline V gene data show CDR1 as SGHRS and CDR2 as YFSETQ. This CDR3 comprises 14 residues. The CDR3 DNA reads TGCGCCAGCCGTCCCGGAGGGAGCCGAGGGGAGCTGTTTTTT. It codes for CASRPGGSRGELFF. The full variable domain, with the rest looked up from reference TRBV5-1 and TRBJ2-2, is KAGVTQTPRYLIKTRGQQVTLSCSPISGHRSVSWYQQTPGQGLQFLFEYFSETQRNKGNFPGRFSGRQFSNSRSEMNVSTLELGDSALYLCASRPGGSRGELFFGEGSRLTVL.

The chain links TRBV5-5 to TRBJ1-2; weak D call: TRBD1 (6 bases). This CDR3 is built from 15 residues. Trimming removed 4 bases at V and 0 bases at J, with 13 bases between. CDR1 SGHKS and CDR2 YYEKEE come from the germline V gene (reference sequence). The CDR3 bases are TGTGCCAGCAGCATCGGACAGTGGGCTAACTATGGCTACACCTTC. This translates into CASSIGQWANYGYTF.

The chain links TRBV2 to TRBJ1-6; 11 bases map to TRBD1. The CDR3 consists of 12 residues. The junction had 1 base not matched to a gene; V was cut back by 4 bases and J by 14 bases. Germline values: CDR1 SNHLY, CDR2 FYNNEI. The CDR3 is CASSGTGGSLHF. For the CDR3, the DNA is TGTGCCAGCAGTGGGACAGGGGGCTCCCTCCACTTT.

The rearrangement uses TRBV6-5 and TRBJ1-1, with D possibly matching TRBD1 (6 bases). Trimming cost V 6 bases and J 7 bases, with 18 bases left between them. The CDR3 consists of 14 residues. The germline V gene has CDR1 MNHEY and CDR2 SVGAGI. CDR3 residues: CASSLTGTKLEAFF. DNA for the CDR3: TGTGCCAGCAGCCTGACCGGGACAAAGCTTGAAGCTTTCTTT.

The chain recombines TRBV6-2 or TRBV6-3 with TRBJ2-5, with unresolved D. Germline V gives CDR1 MNHEY, CDR2 SVGEGT. Deletions cut 2 bases from V and 7 bases from J, with 17 bases between. The CDR3 runs to 15 residues. The CDR3 protein is CASSYEPRSYGTQYF. CDR3 nucleotide sequence: TGTGCCAGCAGTTACGAACCTCGGTCATACGGGACCCAGTACTTC.

In its sample, this clone was seen once. The gene calls are TRBV7-2 and TRBJ1-2, with D possibly TRBD1 on 6 matching bases. Germline CDR1 SGHTA, CDR2 FQGNSA. The CDR3 consists of 15 residues. Trimming left V 5 bases short and J 4 bases short, with 17 bases between. The CDR3, as DNA: TGTGCCAGCAGCCCGGTCGGGGGGGCCCCCTATGGCTACACCTTC. Its protein product is CASSPVGGAPYGYTF.

V gene TRBV5-1 combines with J gene TRBJ2-7; no firm D call. CDR3 length: 15 residues. Germline V gene sequence: CDR1 SGHRS, CDR2 YFSETQ. The V and J ends lost 0 bases and 0 bases respectively, with 10 bases between them. Written as DNA, the CDR3 is TGCGCCAGCAGCTTGGACCTTGGCCGCTCCTACGAGCAGTACTTC. Encoded protein: CASSLDLGRSYEQYF.

The rearrangement links TRBV5-1 to TRBJ1-4, with 10 bases aligning to TRBD1. There are 15 residues in the CDR3. Per the germline V gene, CDR1 is SGHRS and CDR2 is YFSETQ. The ends lost 2 bases at V and 5 bases at J; junction bases unmatched: 3. The CDR3 sequence: CASSLGQGVNEKLFF. The CDR3 DNA follows: TGCGCCAGCAGCTTAGGACAGGGGGTAAATGAAAAACTGTTTTTT.

The chain is built from TRBV10-1 and TRBJ2-5; 7 bases are shared with TRBD2. Germline V gives CDR1 WNHNN, CDR2 SYGVQD (reference sequence). With V trimmed by 7 bases and J by 1 base, 9 bases remained unmatched. This CDR3 comprises 15 residues. The CDR3 DNA sequence: TGCGCCAGCACCGAGCGAGCGGGACGCCAAGAGACCCAGTACTTC. Its translation: CASTERAGRQETQYF.